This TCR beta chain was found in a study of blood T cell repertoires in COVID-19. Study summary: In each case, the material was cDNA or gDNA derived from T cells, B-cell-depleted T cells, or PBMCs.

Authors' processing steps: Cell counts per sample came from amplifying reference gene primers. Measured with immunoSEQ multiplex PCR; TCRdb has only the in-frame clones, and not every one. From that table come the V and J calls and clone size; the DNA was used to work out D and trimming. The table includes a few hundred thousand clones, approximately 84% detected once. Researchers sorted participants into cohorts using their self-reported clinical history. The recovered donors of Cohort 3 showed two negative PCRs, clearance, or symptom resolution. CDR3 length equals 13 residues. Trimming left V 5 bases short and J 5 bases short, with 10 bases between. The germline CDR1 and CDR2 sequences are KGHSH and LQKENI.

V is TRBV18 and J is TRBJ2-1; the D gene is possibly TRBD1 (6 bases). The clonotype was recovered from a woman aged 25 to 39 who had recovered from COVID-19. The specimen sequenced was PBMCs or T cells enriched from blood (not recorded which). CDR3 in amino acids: CASSSGQNNEQFF. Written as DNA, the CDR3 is TGTGCCAGCTCATCTGGACAGAACAATGAGCAGTTCTTC.